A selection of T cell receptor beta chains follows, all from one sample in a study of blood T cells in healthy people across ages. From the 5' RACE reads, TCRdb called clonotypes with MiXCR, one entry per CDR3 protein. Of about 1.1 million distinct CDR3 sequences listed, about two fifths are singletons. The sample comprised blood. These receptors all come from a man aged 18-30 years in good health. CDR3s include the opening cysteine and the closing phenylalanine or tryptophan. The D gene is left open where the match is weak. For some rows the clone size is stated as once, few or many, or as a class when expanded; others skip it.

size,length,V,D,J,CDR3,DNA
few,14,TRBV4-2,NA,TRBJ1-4,CASSPGTGKEKLFF,TGTGCCAGCAGCCCAGGCACAGGGAAAGAAAAACTGTTTTTT
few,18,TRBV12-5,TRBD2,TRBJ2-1,CASGLVLAGDRSYNEQFF,TGTGCTAGTGGTTTGGTACTAGCGGGGGACCGCTCCTACAATGAGCAGTTCTTC
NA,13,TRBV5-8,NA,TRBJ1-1,CASSRGQWTEAFF,TGTGCCAGCAGCCGGGGGCAGTGGACTGAAGCTTTCTTT
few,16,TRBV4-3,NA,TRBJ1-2,CASSQDRDSPNYGYTF,TGCGCCAGCAGCCAAGATCGAGACAGCCCTAACTATGGCTACACCTTC
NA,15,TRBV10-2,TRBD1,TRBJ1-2,CASSEMAGGLYGYTF,TGCGCCAGCAGTGAGATGGCAGGGGGCCTCTATGGCTACACCTTC
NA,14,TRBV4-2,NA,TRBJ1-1,CASSQGSGPTEAFF,TGTGCCAGCAGCCAAGGTTCGGGGCCCACTGAAGCTTTCTTT
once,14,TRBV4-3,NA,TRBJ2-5,CASSQDGAQETQYF,TGCGCCAGCAGCCAAGACGGGGCCCAAGAGACCCAGTACTTC
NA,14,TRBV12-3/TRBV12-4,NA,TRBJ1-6,CASSLSLGGSPLHF,TGTGCCAGCAGTTTATCTCTTGGTGGCTCACCCCTCCACTTT
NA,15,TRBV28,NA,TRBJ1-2,CASSLSVGGNYGYTF,TGTGCCAGCAGCCTCTCGGTGGGGGGGAACTATGGCTACACCTTC
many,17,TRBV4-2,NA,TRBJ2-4,CASSQDWTAVAKNIQYF,TGTGCCAGCAGCCAAGATTGGACAGCCGTAGCCAAAAACATTCAGTACTTC
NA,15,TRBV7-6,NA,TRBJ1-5,CASSLLAGPNQPQHF,TGTGCCAGCAGCTTACTTGCCGGTCCCAATCAGCCCCAGCATTTT
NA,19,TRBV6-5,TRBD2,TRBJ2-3,CASSYSSGGPDYSTDTQYF,TGTGCCAGCAGTTATTCTAGCGGGGGGCCCGACTACAGCACAGATACGCAGTATTTT
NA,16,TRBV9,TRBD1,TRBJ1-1,CASSAGTGLPGTEAFF,TGTGCCAGCAGCGCGGGGACAGGCTTACCCGGCACTGAAGCTTTCTTT
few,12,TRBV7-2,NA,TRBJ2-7,CASSLRSDEQYF,TGTGCCAGCAGCTTAAGGTCGGACGAGCAGTACTTC
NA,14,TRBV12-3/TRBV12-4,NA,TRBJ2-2,CASHREMAAGELFF,TGTGCCAGTCACAGGGAAATGGCAGCCGGGGAGCTGTTTTTT
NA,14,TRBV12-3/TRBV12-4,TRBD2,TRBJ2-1,CASSTSGSHNEQFF,TGTGCCAGCAGTACTAGCGGCTCCCACAATGAGCAGTTCTTC
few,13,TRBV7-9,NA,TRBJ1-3,CASSPNPKNTIYF,TGTGCCAGCAGCCCAAACCCTAAAAACACCATATATTTT